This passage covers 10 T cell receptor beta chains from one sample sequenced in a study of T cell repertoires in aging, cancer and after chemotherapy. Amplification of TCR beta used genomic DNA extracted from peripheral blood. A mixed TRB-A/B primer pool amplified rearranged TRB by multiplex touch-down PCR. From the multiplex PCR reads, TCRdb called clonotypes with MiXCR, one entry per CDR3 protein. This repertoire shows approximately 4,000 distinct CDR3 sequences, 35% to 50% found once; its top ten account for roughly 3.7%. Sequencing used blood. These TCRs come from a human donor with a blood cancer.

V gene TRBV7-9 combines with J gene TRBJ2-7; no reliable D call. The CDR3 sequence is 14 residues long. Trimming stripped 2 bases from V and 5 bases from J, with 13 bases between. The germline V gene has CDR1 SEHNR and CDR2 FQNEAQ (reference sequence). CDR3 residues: CASSLFKGRDEQYF. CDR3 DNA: TGTGCCAGCAGCTTATTTAAGGGTAGGGACGAGCAGTACTTC.

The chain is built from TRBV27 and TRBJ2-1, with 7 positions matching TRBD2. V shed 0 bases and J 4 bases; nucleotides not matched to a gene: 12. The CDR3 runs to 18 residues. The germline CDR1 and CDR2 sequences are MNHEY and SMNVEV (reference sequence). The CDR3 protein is CASSLSERGTRRYNEQFF. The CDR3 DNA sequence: TGTGCCAGCAGTTTATCCGAGCGGGGAACTAGGAGATACAATGAGCAGTTCTTC.

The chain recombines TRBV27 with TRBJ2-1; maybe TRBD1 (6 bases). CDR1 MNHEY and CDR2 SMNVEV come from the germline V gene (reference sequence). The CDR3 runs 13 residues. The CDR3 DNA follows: TGTGAAAGCAGGGCGTTAGGGGGCAATGAGCAGTTCTTC. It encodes CESRALGGNEQFF.

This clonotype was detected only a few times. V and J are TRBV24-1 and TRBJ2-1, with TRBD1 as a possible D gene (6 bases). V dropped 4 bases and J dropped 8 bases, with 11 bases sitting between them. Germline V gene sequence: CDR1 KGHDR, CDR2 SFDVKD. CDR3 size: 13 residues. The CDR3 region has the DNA TGTGCCACCAGTGAGGGACAAGGGGATGAGCAGTTCTTC. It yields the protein CATSEGQGDEQFF.

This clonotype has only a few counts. CDR3 sequence (DNA): TGTGCCTCCGGGTCGACAGCTTCCTATAATTCACCCCTCCACTTT. Translating it yields CASGSTASYNSPLHF. This rearrangement joins TRBV30 to TRBJ1-6; weak D call: TRBD1 (5 bases). There are 15 residues in the CDR3. The ends were cut back, 7 bases at V and 1 base at J, with 14 bases in the middle. The germline V gene has CDR1 GTSNPN and CDR2 SVGIG (reference sequence).

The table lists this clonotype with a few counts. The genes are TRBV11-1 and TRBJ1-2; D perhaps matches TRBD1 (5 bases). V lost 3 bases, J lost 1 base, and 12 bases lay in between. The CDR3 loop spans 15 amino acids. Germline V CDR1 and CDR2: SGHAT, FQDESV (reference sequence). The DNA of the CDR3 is TGTGCCAGCAGCTTGGGGGACGGCTTTAACTATGGCTACACCTTC. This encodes CASSLGDGFNYGYTF.

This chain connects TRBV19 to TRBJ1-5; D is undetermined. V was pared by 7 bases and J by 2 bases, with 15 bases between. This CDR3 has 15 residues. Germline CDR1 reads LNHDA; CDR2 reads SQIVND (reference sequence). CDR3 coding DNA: TGTGCCAGTACTAAGGGCGATTTAGGCAATCAGCCCCAGCATTTT. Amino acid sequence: CASTKGDLGNQPQHF.

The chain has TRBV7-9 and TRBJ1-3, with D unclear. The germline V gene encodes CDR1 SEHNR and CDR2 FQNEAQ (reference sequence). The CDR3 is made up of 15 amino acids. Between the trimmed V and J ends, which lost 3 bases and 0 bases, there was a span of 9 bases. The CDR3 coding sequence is TGTGCCAGCAGCTTGGCAGCTTCCTCTGGAAACACCATATATTTT. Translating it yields CASSLAASSGNTIYF.

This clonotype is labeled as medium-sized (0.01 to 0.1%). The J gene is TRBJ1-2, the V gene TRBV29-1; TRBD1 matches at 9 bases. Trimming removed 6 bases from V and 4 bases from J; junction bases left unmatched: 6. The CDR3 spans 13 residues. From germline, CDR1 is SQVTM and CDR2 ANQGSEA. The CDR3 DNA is TGCAGCGTGTTGACAGGGGGATCCTATGGCTACACCTTC. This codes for CSVLTGGSYGYTF.

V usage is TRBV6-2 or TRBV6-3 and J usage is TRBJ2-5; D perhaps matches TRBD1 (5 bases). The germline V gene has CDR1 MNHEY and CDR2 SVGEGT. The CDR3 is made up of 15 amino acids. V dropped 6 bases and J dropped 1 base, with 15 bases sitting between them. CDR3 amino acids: CASREGVRPQETQYF. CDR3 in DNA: TGTGCCAGCAGGGAAGGGGTCAGACCCCAAGAGACCCAGTACTTC.